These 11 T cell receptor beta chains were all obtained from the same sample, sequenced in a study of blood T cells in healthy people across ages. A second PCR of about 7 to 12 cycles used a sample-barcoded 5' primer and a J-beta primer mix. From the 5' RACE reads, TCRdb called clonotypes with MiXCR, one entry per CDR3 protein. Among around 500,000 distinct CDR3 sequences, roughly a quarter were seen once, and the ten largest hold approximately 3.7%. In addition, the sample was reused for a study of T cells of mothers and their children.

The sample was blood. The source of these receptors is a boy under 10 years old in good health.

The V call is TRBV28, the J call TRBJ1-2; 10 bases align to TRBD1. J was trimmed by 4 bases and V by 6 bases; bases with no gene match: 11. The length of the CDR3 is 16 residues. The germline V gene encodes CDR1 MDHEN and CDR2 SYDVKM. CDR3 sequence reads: CASSFHRDRGFYGYTF. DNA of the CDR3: TGTGCCAGCAGCTTCCACCGGGACAGGGGATTCTATGGCTACACCTTC.

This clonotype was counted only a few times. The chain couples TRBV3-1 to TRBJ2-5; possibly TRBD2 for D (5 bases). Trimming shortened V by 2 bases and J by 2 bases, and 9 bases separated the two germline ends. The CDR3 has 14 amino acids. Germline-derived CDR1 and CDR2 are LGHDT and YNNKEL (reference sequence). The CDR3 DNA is TGTGCCAGCAGCCAAAAGACGGGACAAGAGACCCAGTACTTC. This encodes CASSQKTGQETQYF.

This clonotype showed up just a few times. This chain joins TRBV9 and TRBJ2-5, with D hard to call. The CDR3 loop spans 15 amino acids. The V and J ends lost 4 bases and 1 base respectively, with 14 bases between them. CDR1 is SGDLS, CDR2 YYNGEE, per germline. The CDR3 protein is CASSPEARAQETQYF. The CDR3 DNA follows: TGTGCCAGCAGCCCAGAGGCCCGGGCCCAAGAGACCCAGTACTTC.

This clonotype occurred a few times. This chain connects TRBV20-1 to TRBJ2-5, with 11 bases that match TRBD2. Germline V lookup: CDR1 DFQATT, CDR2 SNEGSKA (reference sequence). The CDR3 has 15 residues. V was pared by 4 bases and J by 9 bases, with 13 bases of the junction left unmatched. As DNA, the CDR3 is TGCAGTGCTATTCCCGGGACTAGCGGTCACAAGGCCCAGTACTTC. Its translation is CSAIPGTSGHKAQYF.

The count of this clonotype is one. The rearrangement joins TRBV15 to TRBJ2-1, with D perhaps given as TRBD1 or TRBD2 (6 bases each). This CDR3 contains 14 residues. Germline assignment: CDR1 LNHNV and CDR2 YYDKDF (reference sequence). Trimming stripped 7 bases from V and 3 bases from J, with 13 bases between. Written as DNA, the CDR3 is TGTGCCACCAACGAGGGGGGACGCTACAATGAGCAGTTCTTC. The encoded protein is CATNEGGRYNEQFF.

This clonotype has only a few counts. The chain's CDR3 is CASSFGGLAKNIQYF. CDR3 bases: TGCGCCAGCAGCTTTGGGGGCCTAGCCAAAAACATTCAGTACTTC. The chain links TRBV5-1 to TRBJ2-4; the D gene is possibly TRBD1 (6 bases). Germline V gene data show CDR1 as SGHRS and CDR2 as YFSETQ. This CDR3 is 15 amino acids long. The V gene lost 2 bases and the J gene lost 0 bases, with 9 bases spanning the gap.

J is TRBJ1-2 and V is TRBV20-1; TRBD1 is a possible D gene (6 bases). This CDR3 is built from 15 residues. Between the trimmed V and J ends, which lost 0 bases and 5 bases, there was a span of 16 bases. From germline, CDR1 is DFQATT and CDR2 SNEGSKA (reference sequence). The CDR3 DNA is TGCAGTGCTAGAGATGGGACAACCAAACCTTATGGCTACACCTTC. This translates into CSARDGTTKPYGYTF.

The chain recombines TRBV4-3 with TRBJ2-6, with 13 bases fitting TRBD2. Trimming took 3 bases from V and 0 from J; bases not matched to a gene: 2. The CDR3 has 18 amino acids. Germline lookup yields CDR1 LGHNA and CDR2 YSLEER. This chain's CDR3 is CASSQTSGRSSGANVLTF. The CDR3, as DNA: TGCGCCAGCAGCCAGACTAGCGGGAGGAGCTCTGGGGCCAACGTCCTGACTTTC.

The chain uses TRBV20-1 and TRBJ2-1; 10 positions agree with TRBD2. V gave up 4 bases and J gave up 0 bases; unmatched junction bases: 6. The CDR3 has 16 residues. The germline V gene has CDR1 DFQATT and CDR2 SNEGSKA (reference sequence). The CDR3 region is CSANRPSGGSYNEQFF. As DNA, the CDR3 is TGCAGTGCTAATCGGCCTAGCGGGGGCTCCTACAATGAGCAGTTCTTC.

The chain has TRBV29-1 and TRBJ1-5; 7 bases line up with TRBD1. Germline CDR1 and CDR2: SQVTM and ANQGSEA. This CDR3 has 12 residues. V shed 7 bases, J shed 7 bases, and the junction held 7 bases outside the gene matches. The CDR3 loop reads CSAQGQDQPQHF. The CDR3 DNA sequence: TGCAGCGCACAGGGGCAAGACCAGCCCCAGCATTTT.

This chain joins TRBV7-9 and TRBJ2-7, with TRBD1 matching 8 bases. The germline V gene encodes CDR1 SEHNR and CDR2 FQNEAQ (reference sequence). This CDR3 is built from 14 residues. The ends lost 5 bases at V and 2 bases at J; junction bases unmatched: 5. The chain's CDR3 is CASSPPDRAYEQYF. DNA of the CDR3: TGTGCCAGCAGCCCTCCGGACAGGGCCTACGAGCAGTACTTC.